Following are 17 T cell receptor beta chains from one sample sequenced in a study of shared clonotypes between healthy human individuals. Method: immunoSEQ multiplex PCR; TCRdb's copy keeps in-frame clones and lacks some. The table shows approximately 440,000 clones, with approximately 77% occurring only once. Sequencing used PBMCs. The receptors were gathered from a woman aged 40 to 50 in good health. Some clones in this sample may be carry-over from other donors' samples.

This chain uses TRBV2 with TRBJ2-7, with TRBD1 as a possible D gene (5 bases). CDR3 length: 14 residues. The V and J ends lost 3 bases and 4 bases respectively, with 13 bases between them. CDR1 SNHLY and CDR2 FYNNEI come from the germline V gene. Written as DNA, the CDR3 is TGTGCCAGCAGTGATCAGGGTTTGGTATACGAGCAGTACTTC. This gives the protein CASSDQGLVYEQYF.

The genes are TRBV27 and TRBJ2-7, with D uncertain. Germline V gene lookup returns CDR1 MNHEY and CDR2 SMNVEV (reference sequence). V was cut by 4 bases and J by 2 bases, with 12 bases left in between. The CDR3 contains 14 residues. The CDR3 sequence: CASSSLWATYEQYF. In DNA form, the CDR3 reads TGTGCCAGCAGTTCCTTGTGGGCTACCTACGAGCAGTACTTC.

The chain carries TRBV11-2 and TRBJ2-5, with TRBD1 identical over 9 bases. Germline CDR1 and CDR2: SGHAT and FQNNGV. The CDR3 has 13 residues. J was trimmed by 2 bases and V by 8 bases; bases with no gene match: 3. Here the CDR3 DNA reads TGTGCCAGCGGACAGGGGTGGCAAGAGACCCAGTACTTC. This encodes CASGQGWQETQYF.

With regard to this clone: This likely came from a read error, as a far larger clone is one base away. The CDR3 coding sequence is TGCAGCGTCCGCGGCCAAACTTCGGGGGAAAAACCGTTTTTT. Its translation: CSVRGQTSGEKPFF. V usage is TRBV29-1 and J usage is TRBJ1-4; possible D gene TRBD1, 5 bases. The CDR3 runs 14 residues. The V gene's germline CDR1 is SQVTM and CDR2 ANQGSEA.

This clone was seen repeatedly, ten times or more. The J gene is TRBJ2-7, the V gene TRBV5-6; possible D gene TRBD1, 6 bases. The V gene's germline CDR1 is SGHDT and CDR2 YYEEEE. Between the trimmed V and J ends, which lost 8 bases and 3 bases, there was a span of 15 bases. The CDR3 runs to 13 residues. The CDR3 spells CASSGHEHYEQYF. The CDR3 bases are TGTGCCAGTTCGGGACACGAACACTACGAGCAGTACTTC.

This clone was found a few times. CDR3 sequence reads: CASLTIEWEQFF. DNA of the CDR3: TGTGCCAGCCTGACTATAGAATGGGAGCAGTTCTTC. V is TRBV6-1 and J is TRBJ2-1, with a possible D match to TRBD2 (5 bases). CDR1 and CDR2 from the germline V gene are MNHNS and SASEGT. V was shortened by 8 bases and J by 10 bases, with 15 bases between the two germline ends. The CDR3 runs to 12 residues.

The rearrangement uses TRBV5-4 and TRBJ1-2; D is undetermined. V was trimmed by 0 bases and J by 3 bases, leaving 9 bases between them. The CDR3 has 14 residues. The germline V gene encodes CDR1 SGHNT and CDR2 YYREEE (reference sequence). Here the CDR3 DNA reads TGTGCCAGCAGCTTGGAAACAAACCACTATGGCTACACCTTC. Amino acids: CASSLETNHYGYTF.

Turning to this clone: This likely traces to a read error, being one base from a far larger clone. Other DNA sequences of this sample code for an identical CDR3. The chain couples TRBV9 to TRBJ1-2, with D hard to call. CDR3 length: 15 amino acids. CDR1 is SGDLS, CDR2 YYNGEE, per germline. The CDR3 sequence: CASSVGAEYNYGYTF. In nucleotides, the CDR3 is TGTGCCAGCAGCGTAGGGGCGGAATATAACTACGGCTACACCTTC.

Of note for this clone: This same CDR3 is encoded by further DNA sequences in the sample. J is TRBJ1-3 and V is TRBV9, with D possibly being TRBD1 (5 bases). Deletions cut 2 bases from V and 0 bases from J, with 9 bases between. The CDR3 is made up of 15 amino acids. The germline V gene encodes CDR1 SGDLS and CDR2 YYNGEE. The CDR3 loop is CASSVGGSSGNTIYF. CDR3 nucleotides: TGTGCCAGCAGCGTCGGGGGAAGCTCTGGAAACACCATATATTTT.

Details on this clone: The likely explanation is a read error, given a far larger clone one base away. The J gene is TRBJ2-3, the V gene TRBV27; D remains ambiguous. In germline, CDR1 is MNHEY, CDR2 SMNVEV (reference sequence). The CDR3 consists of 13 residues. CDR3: CASTRSHGDTLYF. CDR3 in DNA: TGTGCCAGCACAAGGTCCCACGGTGATACGCTGTATTTT.

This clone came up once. CDR3 coding DNA: TGTGCCAGCAGTGACAAAAAGGCGGGAGCCGCAACTAATGAAAAACTGTTTTTT. This encodes CASSDKKAGAATNEKLFF. The chain links TRBV6-1 to TRBJ1-4; D is undetermined. The CDR3 runs to 18 residues. Germline values: CDR1 MNHNS, CDR2 SASEGT. Between the trimmed V and J ends, which lost 3 bases and 0 bases, there was a span of 17 bases.

The CDR3 protein is CSVASGNTIYF. Written as DNA, the CDR3 is TGCAGCGTTGCATCTGGAAACACCATATATTTT. The chain couples TRBV29-1 to TRBJ1-3; D remains unclear. This CDR3 is 11 amino acids long. V gave up 4 bases and J gave up 1 base, with 2 bases separating them. Germline CDR1 is SQVTM and CDR2 is ANQGSEA.

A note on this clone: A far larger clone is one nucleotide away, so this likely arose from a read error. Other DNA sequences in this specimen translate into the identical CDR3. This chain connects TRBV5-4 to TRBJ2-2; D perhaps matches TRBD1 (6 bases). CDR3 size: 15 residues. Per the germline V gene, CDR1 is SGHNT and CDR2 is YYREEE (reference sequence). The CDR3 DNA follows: TGTGCCAGCAGCCTCCAGGGGATAGGGACCGGGGAGCTGTTCTTT. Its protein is CASSLQGIGTGELFF.

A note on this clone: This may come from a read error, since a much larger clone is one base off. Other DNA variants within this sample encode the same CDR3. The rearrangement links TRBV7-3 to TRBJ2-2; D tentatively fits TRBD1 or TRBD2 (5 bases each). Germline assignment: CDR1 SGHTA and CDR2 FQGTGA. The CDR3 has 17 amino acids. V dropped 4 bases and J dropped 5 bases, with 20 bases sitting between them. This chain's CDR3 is CASSSSSGTSGTGELFF. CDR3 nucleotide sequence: TGTGCCAGCAGCTCAAGCTCCGGGACCAGCGGTACCGGGGAGCTGTTTTTT.

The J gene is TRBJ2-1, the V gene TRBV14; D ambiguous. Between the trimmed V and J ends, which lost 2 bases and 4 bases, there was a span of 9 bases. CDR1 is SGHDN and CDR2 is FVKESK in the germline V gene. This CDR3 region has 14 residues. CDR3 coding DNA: TGTGCCAGCAGCCAACTGAACCCGTACAATGAGCAGTTCTTC. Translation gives CASSQLNPYNEQFF.

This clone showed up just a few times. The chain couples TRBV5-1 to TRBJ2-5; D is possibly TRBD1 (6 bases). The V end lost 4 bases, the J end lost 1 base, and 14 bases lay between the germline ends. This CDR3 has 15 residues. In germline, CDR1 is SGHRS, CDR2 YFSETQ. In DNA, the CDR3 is TGCGCCAGCAGCGCCGCCCAGGGGCCCCAAGAGACCCAGTACTTC. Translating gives CASSAAQGPQETQYF. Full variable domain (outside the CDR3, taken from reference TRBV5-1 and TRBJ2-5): KAGVTQTPRYLIKTRGQQVTLSCSPISGHRSVSWYQQTPGQGLQFLFEYFSETQRNKGNFPGRFSGRQFSNSRSEMNVSTLELGDSALYLCASSAAQGPQETQYFGPGTRLLVL.

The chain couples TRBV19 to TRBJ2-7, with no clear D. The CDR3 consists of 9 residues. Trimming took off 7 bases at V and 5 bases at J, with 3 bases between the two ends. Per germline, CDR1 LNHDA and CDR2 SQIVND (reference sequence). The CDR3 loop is CASKNEQYF. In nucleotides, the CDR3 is TGTGCCAGTAAAAACGAGCAGTACTTC.